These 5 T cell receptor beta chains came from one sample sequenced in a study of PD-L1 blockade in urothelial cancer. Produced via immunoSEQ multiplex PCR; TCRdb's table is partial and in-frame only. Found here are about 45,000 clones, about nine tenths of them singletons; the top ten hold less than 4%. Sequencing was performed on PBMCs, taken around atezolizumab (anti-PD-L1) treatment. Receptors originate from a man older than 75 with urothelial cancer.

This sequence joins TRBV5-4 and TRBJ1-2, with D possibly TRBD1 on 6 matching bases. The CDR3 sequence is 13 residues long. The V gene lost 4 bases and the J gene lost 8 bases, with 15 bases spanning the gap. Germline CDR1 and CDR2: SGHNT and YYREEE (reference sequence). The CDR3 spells CASSDHRVGGYTF. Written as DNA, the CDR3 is TGTGCCAGCAGCGATCACAGGGTGGGGGGCTACACCTTC.

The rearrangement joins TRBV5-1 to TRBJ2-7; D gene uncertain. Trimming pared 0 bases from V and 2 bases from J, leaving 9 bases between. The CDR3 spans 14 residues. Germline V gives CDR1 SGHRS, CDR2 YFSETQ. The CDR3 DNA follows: TGCGCCAGCAGCTTGGATCATTTAGCCTACGAGCAGTACTTC. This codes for CASSLDHLAYEQYF.

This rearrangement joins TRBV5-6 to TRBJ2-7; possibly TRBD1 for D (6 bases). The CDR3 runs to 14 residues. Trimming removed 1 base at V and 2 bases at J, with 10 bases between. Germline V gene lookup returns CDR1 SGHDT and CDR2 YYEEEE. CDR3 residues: CASSLRTATYEQYF. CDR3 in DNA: TGTGCCAGCAGCTTGCGGACAGCTACCTACGAGCAGTACTTC.

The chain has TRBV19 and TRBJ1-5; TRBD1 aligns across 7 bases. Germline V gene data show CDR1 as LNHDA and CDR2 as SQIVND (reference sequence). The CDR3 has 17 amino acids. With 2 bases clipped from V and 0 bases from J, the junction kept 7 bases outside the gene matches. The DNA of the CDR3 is TGTGCCAGTAGTATACCGACAGGGAGTGGTAGCAATCAGCCCCAGCATTTT. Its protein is CASSIPTGSGSNQPQHF.

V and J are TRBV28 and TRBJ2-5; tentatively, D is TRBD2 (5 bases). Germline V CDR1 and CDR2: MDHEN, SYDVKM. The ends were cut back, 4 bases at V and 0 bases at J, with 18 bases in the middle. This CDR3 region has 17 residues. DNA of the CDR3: TGTGCCAGCAGTTCTCCCCGCGGGTACGGATACCAAGAGACCCAGTACTTC. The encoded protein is CASSSPRGYGYQETQYF.